The clone carrying this T cell receptor (beta chain) occurred a few times. Its target is unknown. From germline, CDR1 is DFQATT and CDR2 SNEGSKA (reference sequence). V lost 3 bases, J lost 8 bases, and 17 bases lay in between. The CDR3 totals 14 residues. Each CDR3 protein gets one entry after TCRdb re-called the reads with MiXCR. The sample has some 300,000 distinct CDR3 sequences, around 10% seen once. This specimen belongs to a study of T cell repertoires in cytomegalovirus infection. About the study: CMV infection plus the matching HLA type was flagged by public TCR beta signatures. Study-wide findings and caveats: Individuals carrying CMV plus the relevant HLA were identified by cumulative frequency of public TCR beta families. CMV-specific HLA-C-restricted TCR beta clonotypes dominated the ex vivo response.

The chain joins TRBV20-1 to TRBJ2-1; D possibly corresponds to TRBD2 (5 bases). What was sequenced was PBMCs. The sequence derives from a human donor in good health (CMV status not recorded). Some clones in this sample may be carry-over from other donors' samples. The CDR3 coding sequence is TGCAGTGCTAGTATCGGCCTAGCTGGGGATGAGCAGTTCTTC. Translation gives CSASIGLAGDEQFF.